The rows below give T cell receptor beta chains drawn from one sample of a study of CD8+ T cells in alopecia areata. Some clones are missing from TCRdb's copy, which holds only in-frame ones; the method was immunoSEQ multiplex PCR. The sample yields fewer than 150,000 clones, roughly 60% seen once. The material was CD8+ T cells sorted from blood, obtained at week 4, from a patient treated with tofacitinib. The receptors shown here come from a human donor with alopecia areata. Each CDR3 is given with its conserved first and last residue. D genes are given only for firm matches. Clone size, where shown, is once, few, many, or a class for clones that have expanded.

.	TRBV29-1	.	TRBJ1-2	TGCAGCGTTCGAGCAGCAACTAACTATGGCTACACCTTC	CSVRAATNYGYTF
once	TRBV9	TRBD1	TRBJ1-2	TGTGCCAGCAGTCCTGGACAGGGCTATGGCTACACCTTC	CASSPGQGYGYTF
.	TRBV18	.	TRBJ1-2	TGTGCCAGCCTCGTCCTCTATGGCTACACCTTC	CASLVLYGYTF
.	TRBV7-8	TRBD2	TRBJ2-7	TGTGCCAGCACCAGCGGGAGGTCCTACGAGCAGTACTTC	CASTSGRSYEQYF
.	TRBV27	.	TRBJ2-3	TGTGCCAGCAGCCCCATAGCCAGCACAGATACGCAGTATTTT	CASSPIASTDTQYF
few	TRBV28	TRBD2	TRBJ2-2	TGTGCCAGCAGTGGGCTAGCGGGGGGGCCAGCCGGGGAGCTGTTTTTT	CASSGLAGGPAGELFF
.	TRBV30	.	TRBJ1-6	TGTGCCTCACCGAGGGAAGATGGGGCACCCCTCCACTTT	CASPREDGAPLHF
.	TRBV30	.	TRBJ1-1	TGTGCCTGGGGGGCGGGAGGGTCGGCTGAAGCTTTCTTT	CAWGAGGSAEAFF
few	TRBV29-1	.	TRBJ1-5	TGCAGCTGCGCGGAGGCTTTCGACAATCAGCCCCAGCATTTT	CSCAEAFDNQPQHF
.	TRBV19	TRBD1	TRBJ1-5	TGTGCCAGTAGTGCGTACAGGGGGCGCAATCAGCCCCAGCATTTT	CASSAYRGRNQPQHF
.	TRBV30	.	TRBJ1-1	TGTGCCTGGAGTGTGGACTTGAACACTGAAGCTTTCTTT	CAWSVDLNTEAFF
.	TRBV7-6	.	TRBJ2-5	TGTGCCAGCAGCTTAGAGGCAGGGCCGGGCGAGACCCAGTACTTC	CASSLEAGPGETQYF
few	TRBV7-9	TRBD1	TRBJ2-7	TGTGCCAGCAGCCCCCGGGACAGGGGGCGCTGGGAGCAGTACTTC	CASSPRDRGRWEQYF
few	TRBV30	TRBD1	TRBJ2-2	TGTGCCTGGACCTGGACAGGGAACACCGGGGAGCTGTTTTTT	CAWTWTGNTGELFF
once	TRBV27	TRBD2	TRBJ2-3	TGTGCCAGCAGTTCCTACACACTAGCGGGGAGCACAGATACGCAGTATTTT	CASSSYTLAGSTDTQYF
.	TRBV29-1	.	TRBJ1-2	TGCAGCGTTGAACCAGCGACGCGGGGCTACACCTTC	CSVEPATRGYTF
.	TRBV27	.	TRBJ1-1	TGTGCCAGCAGCCCGGACCCCATGAACACTGAAGCTTTCTTT	CASSPDPMNTEAFF
few	TRBV7-9	.	TRBJ2-1	TGTGCCAGCCACCAGACCGATGGACCTTTGGGCAATGAGCAGTTCTTC	CASHQTDGPLGNEQFF
few	TRBV4-1	TRBD2	TRBJ2-3	TGCGCCAGCAGCCAAGTTTCGGGAGGAACTAGCACAGATACGCAGTATTTT	CASSQVSGGTSTDTQYF
.	TRBV2	.	TRBJ1-2	TGTGCCAGCAGTGAGATCCCCGGAGGTTATGGCTACACCTTC	CASSEIPGGYGYTF
.	TRBV9	.	TRBJ1-2	TGTGCCAGCAGCGTAGGTACTGGGACGCCTCCCGAGGGTCTAAACTATGGCTACACCTTC	CASSVGTGTPPEGLNYGYTF
.	TRBV29-1	.	TRBJ2-1	TGCAGCGTTAAAAGTCCTAGCGCCAATGAGCAGTTCTTC	CSVKSPSANEQFF
once	TRBV7-9	.	TRBJ1-1	TGTGCCAGCAGCCCATTGGCAAGCATGAACACTGAAGCTTTCTTT	CASSPLASMNTEAFF
.	TRBV27	TRBD1	TRBJ1-1	TGTGCCAGCCGGGTCGCGACAGGGGCGACTGAAGCTTTCTTT	CASRVATGATEAFF
.	TRBV5-1	.	TRBJ2-7	TGCGCCAGCAGCTTTGGAGCCGGGGGCTACGAGCAGTACTTC	CASSFGAGGYEQYF
.	TRBV7-9	TRBD1	TRBJ2-1	TGTGCCAGCAGTCTCCAAGGGGGCGGTTCCTACAATGAGCAGTTCTTC	CASSLQGGGSYNEQFF
.	TRBV7-2	TRBD2	TRBJ2-5	TGTGCCAGCAGCTCCTACGGGGGGGAAGAGACCCAGTACTTC	CASSSYGGEETQYF
.	TRBV30	.	TRBJ2-7	TGTGCCTGGGGGACTTCCTACGAGCAGTACTTC	CAWGTSYEQYF
few	TRBV29-1	.	TRBJ2-7	TGCAGCGTTGGGGCGAATTCACACGAGCAGTACTTC	CSVGANSHEQYF
.	TRBV27	.	TRBJ2-7	TGTGCCAGCAGTTTATGGTCGAACCCCTACGAGCAGTACTTC	CASSLWSNPYEQYF
.	TRBV27	.	TRBJ2-7	TGTGCCAGCAGTTTAACCTCCTCCTACGAGCAGTACTTC	CASSLTSSYEQYF
.	TRBV10-3	TRBD2	TRBJ2-1	TGTGCCTCCCTCGGGGCCGGGACTAGCGGGAGCCGCTCCTACAATGAGCAGTTCTTC	CASLGAGTSGSRSYNEQFF
few	TRBV29-1	.	TRBJ1-2	TGCAGCGTGCCGAGGGGAGGATACGGCTACACCTTC	CSVPRGGYGYTF
.	TRBV5-1	.	TRBJ1-1	TGCGCCAGCGGGGAGGCCACGAACACTGAAGCTTTCTTT	CASGEATNTEAFF
once	TRBV9	.	TRBJ2-3	TGTGCCAGCAGGGAGGGACCAATTAACACAGATACGCAGTATTTT	CASREGPINTDTQYF
once	TRBV25-1	.	TRBJ2-7	TGTGCCAGCAGTGAATTAACGGTTGGTGGCAGCTCCTACGAGCAGTACTTC	CASSELTVGGSSYEQYF
.	TRBV29-1	.	TRBJ2-7	TGCAGCGTCAGGCCGGCGAACTCCTACGAGCAGTACTTC	CSVRPANSYEQYF
.	TRBV7-2	TRBD1	TRBJ1-1	TGTGCCAGCAGCCGGGACAGCTTGAACACTGAAGCTTTCTTT	CASSRDSLNTEAFF
few	TRBV7-8	.	TRBJ2-7	TGTGCCAGCAGCGGCACCTACGAGCAGTACTTC	CASSGTYEQYF
.	TRBV5-1	TRBD1	TRBJ1-4	TGCGCCAGCAGCCCACGGACAGGGGGCGAGGATGAAAAACTGTTTTTT	CASSPRTGGEDEKLFF
few	TRBV9	.	TRBJ2-7	TGTGCCAGCAGCGTAGGTCAGGCCAGCACCTACGAGCAGTACTTC	CASSVGQASTYEQYF
once	TRBV30	.	TRBJ2-7	TGTGCCTGGAGTCCCGGCTACGAGCAGTACTTC	CAWSPGYEQYF
few	TRBV28	.	TRBJ2-7	TGTGCCAGCAGTACAGGGAGGAACTACGAGCAGTACTTC	CASSTGRNYEQYF
few	TRBV4-1	.	TRBJ2-5	TGCGCCAGCAGCCCCAGCAGATCGGAGACCCAGTACTTC	CASSPSRSETQYF
.	TRBV23-1	TRBD1	TRBJ1-6	TGCGCCAGCAGTCGACAGGGTCTTTCACCCCTCCACTTT	CASSRQGLSPLHF
once	TRBV10-3	TRBD1	TRBJ2-7	TGTGCCATCCAAGGGGACAGGGAAACCTACGAGCAGTACTTC	CAIQGDRETYEQYF
.	TRBV6-5	.	TRBJ1-6	TGTGCCAGCAGAAGCTCCTATAATTCACCCCTCCACTTT	CASRSSYNSPLHF
.	TRBV30	.	TRBJ2-3	TGTGCCTGGAGTGCCGGGACCCACTCCGAGTATTTT	CAWSAGTHSEYF
.	TRBV4-3	.	TRBJ1-4	TGCGCCAGCAGCCAAGAGGCCGGTGAAAAACTGTTTTTT	CASSQEAGEKLFF
.	TRBV30	.	TRBJ2-7	TGTGCCTGGAGTGCGAGTTACGAGCAGTACTTC	CAWSASYEQYF